This T cell receptor (beta chain) comes out of a study of Ad26.COV2.S vaccination and SARS-CoV-2 variants. The V and J ends lost 4 bases and 3 bases respectively, with 7 bases between them. CDR3 length: 12 amino acids. Comments on this clone: Its antigen is as yet unknown.

The method was immunoSEQ multiplex PCR; TCRdb's version includes in-frame clones alone and lacks a portion of them. The sample has roughly 680,000 clones, roughly 90% seen once. Treatment in this sample: around 19 received Ad26.COV2.S at low or high dose, single or two shots; roughly five received placebo; per-sample allocation not given. Samples were taken on day 63 after the first vaccine or placebo injection. Findings of the study overall: Responses of spike-specific T cells (both CD8+ and CD4+) reportedly showed substantial breadth after vaccination.

This sample comprised peripheral blood, obtained in a trial of Ad26.COV2.S vaccine versus placebo. The clonotype comes from a person between 18 and 60 years old who received the Ad26.COV2.S COVID-19 vaccine or a placebo. The chain couples TRBV12-3 or TRBV12-4 to TRBJ2-7; no reliable D call. The CDR3 is CASSYDRYEQYF. The CDR3 DNA follows: TGTGCCAGCAGTTATGACCGCTACGAGCAGTACTTC.